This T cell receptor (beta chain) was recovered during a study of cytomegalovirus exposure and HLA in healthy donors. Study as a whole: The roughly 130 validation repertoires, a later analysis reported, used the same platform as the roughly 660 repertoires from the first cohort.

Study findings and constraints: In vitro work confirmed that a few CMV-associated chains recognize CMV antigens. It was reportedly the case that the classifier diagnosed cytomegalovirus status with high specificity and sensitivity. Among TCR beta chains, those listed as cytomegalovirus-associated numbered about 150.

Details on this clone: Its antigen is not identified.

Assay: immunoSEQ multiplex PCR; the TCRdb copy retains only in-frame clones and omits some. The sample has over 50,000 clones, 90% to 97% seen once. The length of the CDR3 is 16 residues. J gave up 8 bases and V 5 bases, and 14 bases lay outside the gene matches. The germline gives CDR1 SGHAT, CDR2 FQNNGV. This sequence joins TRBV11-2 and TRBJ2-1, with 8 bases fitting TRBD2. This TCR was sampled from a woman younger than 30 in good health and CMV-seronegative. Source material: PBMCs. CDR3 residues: CASSPRGGGGRDEQFF. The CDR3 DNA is TGTGCCAGCAGCCCGAGGGGCGGCGGGGGGCGCGATGAGCAGTTCTTC.